This entry lists 2 T cell receptor beta chains sequenced from one sample in a study of CD8+ T cells in alopecia areata. As the sequencing template, cDNA was produced by extracting RNA and reverse transcribing it. The repertoire was sequenced with immunoSEQ multiplex PCR; TCRdb's copy has only in-frame clones and lacks some. The repertoire holds 110,000 or so clones, with roughly 50% as singletons. Treatment meaning: oral pan-JAK inhibitor, 5-10 mg twice daily. The sequencing used CD8+ T cells sorted from blood, collected at week 4, from a patient treated with tofacitinib. The receptors stem from a human donor with alopecia areata.

The genes are TRBV4-3 and TRBJ1-2; maybe TRBD1 (5 bases). Germline-derived CDR1 and CDR2 are LGHNA and YSLEER. V was shortened by 3 bases and J by 6 bases, with 14 bases between the two germline ends. The CDR3 spans 14 residues. CDR3 loop: CASSQRYQGHGYTF. The CDR3 nucleotides are TGCGCCAGCAGCCAGAGGTATCAGGGCCATGGCTACACCTTC.

The J gene is TRBJ1-2, the V gene TRBV29-1; 7 nucleotides line up with TRBD1. The germline V gene encodes CDR1 SQVTM and CDR2 ANQGSEA. V lost 3 bases to trimming and J lost 1 base; unmatched junction nucleotides: 8. This CDR3 comprises 15 residues. In DNA, the CDR3 is TGCAGCGTTGACGAGCAGGGGGTGCATAACTATGGCTACACCTTC. It specifies CSVDEQGVHNYGYTF.